This T cell receptor (beta chain) came from a study of cytomegalovirus exposure and HLA in healthy donors. Study-wide findings and caveats: Later, an analysis found that common viral pathogens appeared to be linked with several of the most significant clusters. It was assumed in the presence/absence analyses that sequencing depth was roughly uniform across donors.

PCR amplification relied on 60 Vbeta primers (plus 13 Jbeta primers). The data were produced by immunoSEQ multiplex PCR, yet TCRdb's version contains in-frame clones alone and is incomplete. This sample's table has 40,000 to 50,000 clones. As for this clone: Its antigen is undetermined.

J lost 10 bases, V lost 0 bases, and 9 bases had no gene match. The CDR3 is made up of 16 amino acids. The germline gives CDR1 KGHSH, CDR2 LQKENI. The sample comprised PBMCs. The clonotype comes from a man aged 30 to 45 in good health and CMV-seronegative. The rearrangement joins TRBV18 to TRBJ1-6; 7 positions match TRBD1. CDR3 DNA: TGTGCCAGCTCACCACCAGGGACAGTAGGGTACTCACCCCTCCACTTT. Protein product: CASSPPGTVGYSPLHF.